This record looks at one T cell receptor beta chain sequence and its context. Its antigen remains unknown. The data belong to a study of shared clonotypes between healthy human individuals. Broader study findings: Represented diversity, genetic and exposure-history alike, was limited by few donors.

The repertoire was sequenced with immunoSEQ multiplex PCR; TCRdb's copy has only in-frame clones and lacks some. This sample yields fewer than 600,000 clones, of which roughly 78% are seen a single time; 13% belongs to the top ten. Germline values: CDR1 SGHNT, CDR2 YENEEA. The CDR3 length is 15 residues. Deletions cut 1 base from V and 6 bases from J, with 16 bases between. The source material was PBMCs. This rearrangement joins TRBV11-3 to TRBJ2-7; D not certain. This TCR was sampled from a woman aged 40 to 50 in good health. Some clones in this sample may be carry-over from other donors' samples. CDR3 bases: TGTGCCAGCAGCTTAGGTGACTCTCACCACCCCGAGCAGTACTTC. Protein product: CASSLGDSHHPEQYF.